This entry is about one TCR beta chain. These data are taken from a study of CD8 T cells in Susac syndrome. Study in general: The sequenced Susac syndrome patients comprised six with active disease and eight in remission.

High-throughput TCR beta sequencing covered peripheral CD8+ and CD4+ T cells. The CD8+ and CD4+ T cells were isolated magnetically using a negative isolation approach, whereas the TEMRA cells were enriched by FACS. With 5 bases removed from V and 5 bases from J, the gap between germline ends came to 16 bases. The CDR3 totals 14 residues. The RNA input was roughly 0.45 to 1 ug, and it was reverse transcribed with random hexamers. The method of amplification for TCR beta CDR3 was immunoSEQ multiplex PCR, covering 54 Vbeta and 13 Jbeta. MiXCR, applied by TCRdb to the immunoSEQ multiplex PCR reads, yields one record per CDR3 protein. The sample contains approximately 180,000 distinct CDR3 sequences, 85% to 95% of which appear only once.

The rearrangement uses TRBV12-3 or TRBV12-4 and TRBJ2-7, with D perhaps TRBD1 (5 bases). This receptor was identified in a human donor with Susac syndrome. The specimen sequenced was CD4+ T cells from PBMCs. CDR3 amino acids: CASSRTGRSHEQYF. In DNA form, the CDR3 reads TGTGCCAGCAGTCGTACAGGCCGTTCCCACGAGCAGTACTTC.